This T cell receptor beta chain was documented in a study of T cells in women clearing cervical HPV infection. About the research overall: Blood came at first lesion visit for cases, post-clearance for controls. Case blood was drawn a median roughly 150 days after lesion detection.

All participants had a single incident cervical HPV16 infection, and prevalent HPV16 infections were excluded. Here immunoSEQ multiplex PCR was the method, and the copy in TCRdb shows in-frame clones only, minus some. The ten most abundant clones cover roughly 3.6% of a sample with under 40,000 clones. This CDR3 region has 15 residues. V dropped 3 bases and J dropped 5; count of bases not matched to a gene: 5. Turning to this clone: Read coverage stops 3 residues before the CDR3 terminus; the germline J gene supplies the remainder.

This TCR was sampled from a woman between 18 and 70 years old with a cervical HPV16 infection that either progressed to CIN3+ or cleared (not recorded which). The source material was blood buffy coat. The J gene is TRBJ2-5, the V gene TRBV12-3 or TRBV12-4; 11 bases are a match to TRBD1. Partial CDR3 DNA: TGTGCCAGCAGTTTGGGACAGGGGGGTGGGGAGACC. Encoded protein: CASSLGQGGGET. The full CDR3 protein reads CASSLGQGGGETQYF.